This is a list of T cell receptor beta chains from one sample in a study of T cells in Graves' hyperthyroidism and ophthalmopathy. Each CDR3 protein is one row after TCRdb ran MiXCR on the multiplex PCR reads. The table shows about 560,000 distinct CDR3 sequences, with more than 15% occurring only once. Input material: blood. Receptors originate from a woman in her thirties with Graves' hyperthyroidism. The CDR3 runs from the conserved cysteine through the conserved F or W. Each record gives: D gene, J gene, V gene, clone size, CDR3 DNA, CDR3 protein. A D gene is named only where the DNA matches it firmly. Clone size is shown for a subset of rows, as once, few, many or a class of expanded clone.

TRBD1,TRBJ2-5,TRBV2,many,TGTGCCAGCACGACAGGGGCGGCGACCCAGTACTTC,CASTTGAATQYF
.,TRBJ1-2,TRBV29-1,few,TGCAGCGTGATACCTAGCCAGAACTATGGCTACACCTTC,CSVIPSQNYGYTF
TRBD1,TRBJ1-5,TRBV27,.,TGTGCCAGCAGTTTCGGACAGGGCTATCAGCCCCAGCATTTT,CASSFGQGYQPQHF
.,TRBJ1-6,TRBV3-1,many,TGTGCCAGCAGCCCACCTTTAAATTCACCCCTCCACTTT,CASSPPLNSPLHF
TRBD2,TRBJ2-3,TRBV27,.,TGTGCCAGCAGTTTCTTGGCCGCCGGGACTAGCGGCACAGATACGCAGTATTTT,CASSFLAAGTSGTDTQYF
TRBD2,TRBJ2-5,TRBV6-2/TRBV6-3,many,TGTGCCAGCAGTTACTCGAGACAACTAGCGGGTGGGGTCCGGACCCAGTACTTC,CASSYSRQLAGGVRTQYF
TRBD1,TRBJ2-1,TRBV28,.,TGTGCCAGCAGTTTCCTCGACAGGGAGAACCCGTTCTTC,CASSFLDRENPFF
.,TRBJ1-5,TRBV6-1,.,TGTGCCAGCAGTGAAAATCAGCCCCAGCATTTT,CASSENQPQHF
.,TRBJ2-5,TRBV27,many,TGTGCCAGCAGTTTATGGGCACAGGGACAAGAGACCCAGTACTTC,CASSLWAQGQETQYF
.,TRBJ2-1,TRBV6-2/TRBV6-3,few,TGTGCCAGCAAAGGGGGTAGGGGCAATGAGCAGTTCTTC,CASKGGRGNEQFF
.,TRBJ2-1,TRBV4-1,many,TGCGCCAGCAGCCAAGGGGTGCTGGTGTCTTATGAGCAGTTCTTC,CASSQGVLVSYEQFF
TRBD1,TRBJ1-5,TRBV13,few,TGTGCCAGCAGCTTAGGCAGGGGGGAAGGCAATCAGCCCCAGCATTTT,CASSLGRGEGNQPQHF
TRBD2,TRBJ2-7,TRBV7-9,many,TGTGCCAGCAGCTCCAAGTCGGCGGTGACTAGCGTCTACGAGCAGTACTTC,CASSSKSAVTSVYEQYF
.,TRBJ2-7,TRBV29-1,many,TGCAGCGTTGAAGGGGTAGCGCCCCGATCCTACGAGCAGTACTTC,CSVEGVAPRSYEQYF
TRBD2,TRBJ2-1,TRBV7-6,many,TGTGCCAGCAGCCCCGGGACTAGCGGGAGATGGGGTGAGCAGTTCTTC,CASSPGTSGRWGEQFF
.,TRBJ2-7,TRBV7-3,few,TGTGCCAGCAGTGACAGCCGACTTTCCGAGCAGTACTTC,CASSDSRLSEQYF
TRBD1,TRBJ2-3,TRBV24-1,many,TGTGCCACCAGTGATTCGACAGGGCAAACGGCAGATACGCAGTATTTT,CATSDSTGQTADTQYF
.,TRBJ2-7,TRBV5-1,many,TGCGCCAGCAGCTTGAAAGGTGTGCTCAAGAACGAGCAGTACTTC,CASSLKGVLKNEQYF
.,TRBJ2-3,TRBV5-1,.,TGCGCCAGCAGCTTGGCTATTTCCGTGGGAGGACCCACAGATACGCAGTATTTT,CASSLAISVGGPTDTQYF
.,TRBJ2-2,TRBV11-1,.,TGTGCCAGCAGCTTTGGCACAGGATCGAACACCGGGGAGCTGTTTTTT,CASSFGTGSNTGELFF
.,TRBJ2-3,TRBV6-1,many,TGTGCCAGCACCCCGAGGGTTGCAGATACGCAGTATTTT,CASTPRVADTQYF
TRBD1,TRBJ1-5,TRBV19,many,TGTGCCAGTAACCCCGGGGACAGGGACAATCAGCCCCAGCATTTT,CASNPGDRDNQPQHF
.,TRBJ1-5,TRBV12-3/TRBV12-4,many,TGTGCCAGCACCCTCTCAGGCTACAATCAGCCCCAGCATTTT,CASTLSGYNQPQHF
.,TRBJ1-4,TRBV6-1,few,TGTGCCAGCAGTTTTACGACAGCAGAAAAACTGTTTTTT,CASSFTTAEKLFF
.,TRBJ2-3,TRBV20-1,many,TGCAGTGCGGGCCAGCTAGCAGATACGCAGTATTTT,CSAGQLADTQYF
TRBD2,TRBJ2-2,TRBV7-3,once,TGTGCCAGCAGCCTCGGACTAGCGGTCACCGAGGAGCTGTTTTTT,CASSLGLAVTEELFF
.,TRBJ2-6,TRBV30,many,TGTGCCTGGAGTCCTGGCTCTGGGGCCAACGTCCTGACTTTC,CAWSPGSGANVLTF
.,TRBJ2-6,TRBV4-1,few,TGCGCCAGCAGCCAATCATTTGAGGCTGGGGCCAACGTCCTGACTTTC,CASSQSFEAGANVLTF
.,TRBJ1-5,TRBV6-1,many,TGTGCCAGCAGTCCCCATGGACGGAACAATCAGCCCCAGCATTTT,CASSPHGRNNQPQHF
TRBD2,TRBJ2-7,TRBV3-1,few,TGTGCCAGCAGCCAAGAAGGAGCGGGAGGGCCCGATGAGCAGTACTTC,CASSQEGAGGPDEQYF
TRBD2,TRBJ2-1,TRBV28,many,TGTGCCAGCAGCTCCAGCGGGAGGAGGTTGTTCTTC,CASSSSGRRLFF
.,TRBJ2-7,TRBV12-3/TRBV12-4,many,TGTGCCAGCAGTTTCGCAGTCGGGATCGAGCAGTACTTC,CASSFAVGIEQYF
TRBD2,TRBJ2-1,TRBV20-1,many,TGCAGTGCTGAGACTAGCTCGGACCCCTACAATGAGCAGTTCTTC,CSAETSSDPYNEQFF
TRBD1,TRBJ1-5,TRBV6-1,many,TGTGCCAGCAGTAGGGGCAGGGGGAATCAGCCCCAGCATTTT,CASSRGRGNQPQHF
.,TRBJ2-7,TRBV30,many,TGTGCCTGGAAGGGTAGCTCCTACGAGCAGTACTTC,CAWKGSSYEQYF
.,TRBJ2-1,TRBV4-1,few,TGCGCCAGCAGCCCGCCGGGCCCCGTCCTAGCAGTCAACCATGAGCAGTTCTTC,CASSPPGPVLAVNHEQFF
.,TRBJ1-1,TRBV6-5,few,TGTGCCAGCAGTTACCTGACAGTAAACACTGAAGCTTTCTTT,CASSYLTVNTEAFF
.,TRBJ2-1,TRBV13,.,TGTGCCAGCAGCCCACGGGACTTCTCCTACAATGAGCAGTTCTTC,CASSPRDFSYNEQFF
TRBD2,TRBJ2-1,TRBV29-1,.,TGCAGCGTTGACCCGGCCCCTAGCGGAGGCAATGAGCAGTTCTTC,CSVDPAPSGGNEQFF
.,TRBJ2-7,TRBV27,many,TGTGCCAGCAGTGATCGACTCGTCTACGAGCAGTACTTC,CASSDRLVYEQYF
TRBD1,TRBJ2-4,TRBV7-8,many,TGTGCCAGCAGCTTACACCCCGGGACAGGGCAATTCCAAGCCAAAAACATTCAGTACTTC,CASSLHPGTGQFQAKNIQYF
.,TRBJ1-5,TRBV6-2/TRBV6-3,.,TGTGCCAGCAGTTATTCTTATAGCAATCAGCCCCAGCATTTT,CASSYSYSNQPQHF
TRBD2,TRBJ2-1,TRBV28,many,TGTGCCAGCATGAGCGGGAGGTTCTACAATGAGCAGTTCTTC,CASMSGRFYNEQFF
TRBD2,TRBJ2-1,TRBV19,few,TGTGCCAGTAGCCAAACTCCTAGCGGCAATGAGCAGTTCTTC,CASSQTPSGNEQFF
.,TRBJ1-3,TRBV11-2,many,TGTGCCAGCAGCTTTACTATCTCTGGAAACACCATATATTTT,CASSFTISGNTIYF
.,TRBJ2-1,TRBV19,few,TGTGCCAGTAGCTTACAGGGGGCTGGCGGGAGGGTCTCCTACAATGAGCAGTTCTTC,CASSLQGAGGRVSYNEQFF
.,TRBJ1-6,TRBV18,few,TGTGCCAGCTCACTTAACAACAGGGAGAATTCACCCCTCCACTTT,CASSLNNRENSPLHF
TRBD2,TRBJ2-1,TRBV20-1,many,TGCAGTGCTAGACTAGCGGGAAAGTACAATGAGCAGTTCTTC,CSARLAGKYNEQFF
.,TRBJ1-1,TRBV6-1,many,TGTGCCAGCAGTGTTGGGGGGGCGCAAGCTTTCTTT,CASSVGGAQAFF
.,TRBJ2-5,TRBV29-1,few,TGCAGCGTTGAAGGTACGGGGGCGACCCACCAAGAGACCCAGTACTTC,CSVEGTGATHQETQYF
.,TRBJ1-5,TRBV30,.,TGTGCCTGGGCTGGCGGGGGGCGGAATCAGCCCCAGCATTTT,CAWAGGGRNQPQHF
TRBD2,TRBJ2-4,TRBV4-1,.,TGCGCCAGCAGCCAAGATCCAGCGGGAGTTCGAGCCAAAAACATTCAGTACTTC,CASSQDPAGVRAKNIQYF
TRBD2,TRBJ2-5,TRBV20-1,many,TGCAGTGCTGGGACTAGCGGCCAAGAGACCCAGTACTTC,CSAGTSGQETQYF
.,TRBJ1-4,TRBV5-1,.,TGCGCCAGCAGCTTGGAGCCTTCAGGGTTTACTAATGAAAAACTGTTTTTT,CASSLEPSGFTNEKLFF